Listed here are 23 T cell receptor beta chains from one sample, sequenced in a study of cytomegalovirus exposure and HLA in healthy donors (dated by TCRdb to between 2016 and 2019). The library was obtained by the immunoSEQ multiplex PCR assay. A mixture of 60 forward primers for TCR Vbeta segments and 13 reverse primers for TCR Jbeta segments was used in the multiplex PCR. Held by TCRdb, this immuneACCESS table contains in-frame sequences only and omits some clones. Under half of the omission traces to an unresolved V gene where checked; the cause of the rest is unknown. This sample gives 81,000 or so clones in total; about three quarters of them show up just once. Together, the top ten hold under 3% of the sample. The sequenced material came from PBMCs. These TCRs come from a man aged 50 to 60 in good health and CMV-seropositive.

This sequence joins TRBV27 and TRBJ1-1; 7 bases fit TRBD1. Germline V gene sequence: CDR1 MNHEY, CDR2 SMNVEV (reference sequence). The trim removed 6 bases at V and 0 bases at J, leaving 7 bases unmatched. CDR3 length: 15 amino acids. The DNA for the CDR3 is TGTGCCAGCAGCCTGGGACAGACAATGAACACTGAAGCTTTCTTT. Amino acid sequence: CASSLGQTMNTEAFF.

CDR3 region: CASRPGQHTDTQYF. The DNA of the CDR3 is TGTGCCAGCAGACCGGGACAGCACACAGATACGCAGTATTTT. This sequence joins TRBV5-4 and TRBJ2-3; 7 nucleotides align to TRBD1. Germline-derived CDR1 and CDR2 are SGHNT and YYREEE (reference sequence). Trimming at V came to 5 bases and at J to 2 bases, leaving 5 bases not matched to a gene. The CDR3 spans 14 residues.

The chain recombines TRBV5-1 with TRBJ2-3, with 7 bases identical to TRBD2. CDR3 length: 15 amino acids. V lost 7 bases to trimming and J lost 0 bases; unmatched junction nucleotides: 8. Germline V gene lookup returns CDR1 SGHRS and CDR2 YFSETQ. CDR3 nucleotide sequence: TGCGCCAGCGCCGAGAGCGGGACGAGCACAGATACGCAGTATTTT. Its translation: CASAESGTSTDTQYF.

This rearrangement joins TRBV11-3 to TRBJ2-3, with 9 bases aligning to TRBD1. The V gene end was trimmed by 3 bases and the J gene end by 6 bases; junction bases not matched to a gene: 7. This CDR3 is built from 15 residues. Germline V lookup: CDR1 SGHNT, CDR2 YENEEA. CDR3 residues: CASSFDTGGADTQYF. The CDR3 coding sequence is TGTGCCAGCAGCTTTGATACAGGGGGCGCGGATACGCAGTATTTT.

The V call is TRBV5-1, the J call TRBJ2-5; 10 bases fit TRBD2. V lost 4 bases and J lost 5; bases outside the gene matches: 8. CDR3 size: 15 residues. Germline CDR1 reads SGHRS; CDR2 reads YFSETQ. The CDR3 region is CASSLAGTSVETQYF. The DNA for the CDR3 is TGCGCCAGCAGCCTGGCCGGGACTAGCGTGGAGACCCAGTACTTC.

The CDR3 sequence: CASSRDSQETQYF. The CDR3 region has the DNA TGTGCCAGCAGCCGGGACAGCCAAGAGACCCAGTACTTC. This chain links TRBV7-2 with TRBJ2-5, with 7 bases that match TRBD1. The length of the CDR3 is 13 residues. Losses at the gene ends were 5 bases for V and 1 base for J; bases not matched to a gene: 1. Germline V lookup: CDR1 SGHTA, CDR2 FQGNSA.

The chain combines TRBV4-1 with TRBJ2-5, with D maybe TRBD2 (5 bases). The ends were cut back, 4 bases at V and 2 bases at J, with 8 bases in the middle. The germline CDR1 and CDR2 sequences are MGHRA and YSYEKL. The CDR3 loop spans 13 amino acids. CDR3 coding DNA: TGCGCCAGCAGCCCACTAGAACAAGAGACCCAGTACTTC. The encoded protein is CASSPLEQETQYF.

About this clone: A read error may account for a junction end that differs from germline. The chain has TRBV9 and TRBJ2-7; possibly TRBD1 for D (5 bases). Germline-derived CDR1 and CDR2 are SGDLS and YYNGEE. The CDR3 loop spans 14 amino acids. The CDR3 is CASSVDPDTYEQYF. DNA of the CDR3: TGTGCCAGCAGCGTAGATCCGGACACCTACGAGCAGTATTTC. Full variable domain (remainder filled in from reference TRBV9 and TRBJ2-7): DSGVTQTPKHLITATGQRVTLRCSPRSGDLSVYWYQQSLDQGLQFLIQYYNGEERAKGNILERFSAQQFPDLHSELNLSSLELGDSALYFCASSVDPDTYEQYFGPGTRLTVT.

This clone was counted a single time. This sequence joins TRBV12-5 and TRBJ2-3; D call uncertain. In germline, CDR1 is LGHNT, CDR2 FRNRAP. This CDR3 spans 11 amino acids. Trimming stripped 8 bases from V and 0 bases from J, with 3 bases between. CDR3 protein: CASLSTDTQYF. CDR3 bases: TGTGCTAGTCTCAGCACAGATACGCAGTATTTT.

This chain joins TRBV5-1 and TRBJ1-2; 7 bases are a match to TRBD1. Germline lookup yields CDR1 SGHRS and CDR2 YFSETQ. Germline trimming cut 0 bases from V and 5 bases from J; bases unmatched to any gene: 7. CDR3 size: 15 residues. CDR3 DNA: TGCGCCAGCAGCTTGGTCCCGGGACAGAATTATGGCTACACCTTC. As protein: CASSLVPGQNYGYTF.

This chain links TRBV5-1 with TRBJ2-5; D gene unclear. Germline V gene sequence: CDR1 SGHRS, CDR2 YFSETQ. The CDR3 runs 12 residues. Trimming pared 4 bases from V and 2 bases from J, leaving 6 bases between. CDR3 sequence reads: CASSTTQETQYF. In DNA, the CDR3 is TGCGCCAGCAGCACTACACAAGAGACCCAGTACTTC.

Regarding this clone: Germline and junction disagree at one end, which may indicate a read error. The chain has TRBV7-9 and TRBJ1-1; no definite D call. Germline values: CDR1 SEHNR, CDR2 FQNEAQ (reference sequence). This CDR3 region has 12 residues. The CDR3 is CSSSTGRAEAFF. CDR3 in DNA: TGTTCCAGCAGCACGGGAAGAGCTGAAGCTTTCTTT. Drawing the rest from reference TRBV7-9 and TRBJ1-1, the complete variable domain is DTGVSQNPRHKITKRGQNVTFRCDPISEHNRLYWYRQTLGQGPEFLTYFQNEAQLEKSRLLSDRFSAERPKGSFSTLEIQRTEQGDSAMYLCSSSTGRAEAFFGQGTRLTVV.

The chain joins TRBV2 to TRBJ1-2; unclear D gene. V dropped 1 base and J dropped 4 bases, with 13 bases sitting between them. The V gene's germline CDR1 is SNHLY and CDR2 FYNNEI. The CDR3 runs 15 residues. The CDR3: CASSEVEGAAYGYTF. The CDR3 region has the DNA TGTGCCAGCAGTGAAGTGGAGGGAGCCGCCTATGGCTACACCTTC.

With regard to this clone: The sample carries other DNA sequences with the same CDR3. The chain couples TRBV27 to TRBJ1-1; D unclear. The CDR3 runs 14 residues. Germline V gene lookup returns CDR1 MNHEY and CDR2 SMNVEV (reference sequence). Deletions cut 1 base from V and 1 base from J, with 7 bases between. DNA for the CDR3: TGTGCCAGCAGTTTATGGAGGGAGAACACTGAAGCTTTCTTT. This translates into CASSLWRENTEAFF.

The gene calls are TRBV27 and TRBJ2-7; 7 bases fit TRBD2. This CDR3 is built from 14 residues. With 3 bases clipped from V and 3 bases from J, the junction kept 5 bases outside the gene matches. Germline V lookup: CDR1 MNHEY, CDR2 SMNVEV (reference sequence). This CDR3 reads CASSFAGEVYEQYF. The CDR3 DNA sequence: TGTGCCAGCAGTTTTGCGGGAGAGGTCTACGAGCAGTACTTC.

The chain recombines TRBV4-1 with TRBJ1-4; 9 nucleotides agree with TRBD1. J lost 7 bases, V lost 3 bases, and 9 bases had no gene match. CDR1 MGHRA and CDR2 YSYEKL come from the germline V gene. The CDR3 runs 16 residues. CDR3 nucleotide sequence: TGCGCCAGCAGCCAGATAGGACAGGGGAGTAGTGAAAAACTGTTTTTT. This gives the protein CASSQIGQGSSEKLFF.

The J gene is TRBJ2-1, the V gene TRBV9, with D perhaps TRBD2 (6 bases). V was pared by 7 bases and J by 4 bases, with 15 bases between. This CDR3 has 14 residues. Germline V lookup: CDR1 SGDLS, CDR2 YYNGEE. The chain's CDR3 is CASAEGRIYNEQFF. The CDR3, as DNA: TGTGCCAGCGCGGAGGGCAGAATTTACAATGAGCAGTTCTTC. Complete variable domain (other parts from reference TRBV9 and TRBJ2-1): DSGVTQTPKHLITATGQRVTLRCSPRSGDLSVYWYQQSLDQGLQFLIQYYNGEERAKGNILERFSAQQFPDLHSELNLSSLELGDSALYFCASAEGRIYNEQFFGPGTRLTVL.

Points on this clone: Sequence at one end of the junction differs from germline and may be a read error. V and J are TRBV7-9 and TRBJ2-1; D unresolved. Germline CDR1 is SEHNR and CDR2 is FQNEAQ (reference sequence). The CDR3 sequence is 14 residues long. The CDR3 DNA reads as TGTTCCAGCAGCTTGAGATCTAATCCCAATGAGCAGTTCTTC. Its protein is CSSSLRSNPNEQFF.

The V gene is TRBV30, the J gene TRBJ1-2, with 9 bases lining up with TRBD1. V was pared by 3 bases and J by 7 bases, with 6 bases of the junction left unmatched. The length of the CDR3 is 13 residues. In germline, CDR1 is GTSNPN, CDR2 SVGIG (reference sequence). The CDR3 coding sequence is TGTGCCTGGAGCGAGGGACAGGGAGTTGGCTACACCTTC. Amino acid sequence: CAWSEGQGVGYTF.

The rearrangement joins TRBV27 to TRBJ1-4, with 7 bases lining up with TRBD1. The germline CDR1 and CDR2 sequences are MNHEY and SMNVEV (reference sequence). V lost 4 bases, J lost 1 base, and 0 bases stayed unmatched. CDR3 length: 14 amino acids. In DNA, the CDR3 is TGTGCCAGCAGTTACAGGGGAACTAATGAAAAACTGTTTTTT. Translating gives CASSYRGTNEKLFF.

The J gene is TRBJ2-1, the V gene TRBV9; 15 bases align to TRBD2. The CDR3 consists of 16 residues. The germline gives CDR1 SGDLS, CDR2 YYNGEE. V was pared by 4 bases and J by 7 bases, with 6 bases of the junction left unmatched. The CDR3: CASSPAGTSGRNEQFF. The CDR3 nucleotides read TGTGCCAGCAGCCCAGCCGGGACTAGCGGGAGGAATGAGCAGTTCTTC.

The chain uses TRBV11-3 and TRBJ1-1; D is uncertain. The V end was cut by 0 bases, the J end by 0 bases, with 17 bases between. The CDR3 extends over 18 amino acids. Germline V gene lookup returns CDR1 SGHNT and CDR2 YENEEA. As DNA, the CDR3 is TGTGCCAGCAGCTTAGATGGTCGGGGTAGGATGATGAACACTGAAGCTTTCTTT. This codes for CASSLDGRGRMMNTEAFF.

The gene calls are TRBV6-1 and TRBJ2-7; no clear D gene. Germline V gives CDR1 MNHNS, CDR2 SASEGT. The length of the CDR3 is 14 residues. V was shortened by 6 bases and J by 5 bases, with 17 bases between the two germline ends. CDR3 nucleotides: TGTGCCAGCAGCCCACCCCTAGAGGTGGACGAGCAGTACTTC. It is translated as CASSPPLEVDEQYF.